What follows is one T cell receptor (beta chain) and its context. Its antigen remains unidentified. This sample stems from a study of CD4+ T cells in melanoma. Overall study findings and caveats: A reported correlation linked neoantigen-specific CD4+ T cells to CD8+, macrophage and B cell function.

This CDR3 is built from 14 residues. Trimming shortened V by 2 bases and J by 8 bases, and 12 bases separated the two germline ends. CDR1 is MNHEY, CDR2 SMNVEV, per germline (reference sequence). Generated by immunoSEQ multiplex PCR, the TCRdb table keeps only in-frame clones and is missing some. The profile shows fewer than 150,000 clones, approximately 91% of them singletons. The gene calls are TRBV27 and TRBJ1-4, with D possibly being TRBD1 (5 bases). The sequence was collected from a human donor with melanoma. CDR3 DNA: TGTGCCAGCAGTTTAGGGACGGAACCCGAAAAACTGTTTTTT. Amino acids: CASSLGTEPEKLFF.